Reported below is one T cell receptor (beta chain). Its antigen remains unknown. The data were produced by immunoSEQ multiplex PCR, yet TCRdb's version contains in-frame clones alone and is incomplete. The sample has about 85,000 clones, 70% to 80% seen once. The data belong to a study of cytotoxic CD8 clonotypes in ibrutinib-treated CLL. Turning to the study itself: Partial response was seen in around 24 patients and complete response in 2; after median 68 months, about 14 stayed remitted, about twelve progressed. Study results and limitations: Measured clonality at baseline was greater than in age-matched healthy donors and tracked with circulating CD8+ T-cell counts.

This sample comprised PBMCs, obtained after 12 months of ibrutinib treatment. This receptor was obtained from a human donor with chronic lymphocytic leukemia.

The CDR3 DNA reads as TGTGCCAGCTCACGCGGGGTCCAAGGACAAACCTTTGGCGAGCAGTACTTC. It translates to CASSRGVQGQTFGEQYF. This chain joins TRBV18 and TRBJ2-7, with D possibly matching TRBD2 (6 bases). CDR1 KGHSH and CDR2 LQKENI come from the germline V gene. The CDR3 length is 17 residues. Trimming took 4 bases from V and 6 from J, leaving 25 bases between them.